Shown below are 5 T cell receptor beta chains from a single sample sequenced in a study of human T cells and chemical hapten exposure. Each CDR3 protein gets one entry after TCRdb re-called the RACE reads with MiXCR. The table records more than 150,000 distinct CDR3 sequences, more than 20% of them present only once. Time point described: patch test 3, about 24 weeks after DPC sensitization. Noted treatment: therapeutic diphenylcyclopropenone sensitization with weekly scalp DPC. Sequences were derived from whole blood, sampled in connection with sensitization to the hapten diphenylcyclopropenone (DPC). These receptors originate from a woman in her 40s with alopecia areata. Some clones in this sample may be carry-over from other donors' samples.

V gene TRBV10-3 combines with J gene TRBJ1-2, with a weak D call TRBD1 (5 bases). CDR1 ENHRY and CDR2 SYGVKD come from the germline V gene. This CDR3 has 13 amino acids. V was shortened by 3 bases and J by 4 bases, with 9 bases between the two germline ends. CDR3 residues: CAISDGRGYGYTF. The CDR3 coding sequence is TGTGCCATCAGTGACGGGAGGGGCTATGGCTACACCTTC.

The rearrangement uses TRBV5-5 and TRBJ2-5, with TRBD2 matching 7 bases. Trimming took 1 base from V and 2 from J; bases not matched to a gene: 8. Germline CDR1 and CDR2: SGHKS and YYEKEE (reference sequence). This CDR3 has 16 amino acids. The CDR3 here is CASSLRAGRGQETQYF. The CDR3 DNA is TGTGCCAGCAGCTTGAGGGCGGGGCGGGGGCAAGAGACCCAGTACTTC.

A few counts support this clonotype. The chain combines TRBV20-1 with TRBJ2-1; 12 positions agree with TRBD2. Germline V gives CDR1 DFQATT, CDR2 SNEGSKA (reference sequence). V lost 6 bases to trimming and J lost 4 bases; unmatched junction nucleotides: 4. The CDR3 sequence is 14 residues long. CDR3 DNA sequence: TGCAGTGCCCAAACTAGCGGGGGGTACAATGAGCAGTTCTTC. This translates into CSAQTSGGYNEQFF.

V gene TRBV9 combines with J gene TRBJ2-5; 12 bases fit TRBD2. CDR1 SGDLS and CDR2 YYNGEE come from the germline V gene. V was clipped by 4 bases and J by 1 base; unmatched bases: 5. The CDR3 runs 16 residues. The CDR3 is CASSTGLAGPQETQYF. In nucleotides, the CDR3 is TGTGCCAGCAGCACGGGACTAGCGGGCCCCCAAGAGACCCAGTACTTC. Full variable domain (outside the CDR3, taken from reference TRBV9 and TRBJ2-5): DSGVTQTPKHLITATGQRVTLRCSPRSGDLSVYWYQQSLDQGLQFLIQYYNGEERAKGNILERFSAQQFPDLHSELNLSSLELGDSALYFCASSTGLAGPQETQYFGPGTRLLVL.

This chain links TRBV6-1 with TRBJ2-7; weak D call: TRBD2 (7 bases). The germline V gene has CDR1 MNHNS and CDR2 SASEGT. The CDR3 spans 15 residues. Trimming pared 2 bases from V and 1 base from J, leaving 12 bases between. This chain's CDR3 is CASSERGRGSYEQYF. CDR3 sequence (DNA): TGTGCCAGCAGTGAACGGGGGCGGGGGTCCTACGAGCAGTACTTC.